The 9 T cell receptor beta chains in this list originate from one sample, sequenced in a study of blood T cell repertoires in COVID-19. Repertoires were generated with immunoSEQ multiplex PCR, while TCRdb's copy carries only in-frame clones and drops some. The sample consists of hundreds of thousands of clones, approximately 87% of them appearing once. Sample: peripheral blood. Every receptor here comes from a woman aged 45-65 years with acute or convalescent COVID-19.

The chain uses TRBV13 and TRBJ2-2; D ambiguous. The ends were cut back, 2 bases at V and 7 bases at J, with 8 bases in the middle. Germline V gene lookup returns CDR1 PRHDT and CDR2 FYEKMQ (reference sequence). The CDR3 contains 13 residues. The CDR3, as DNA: TGTGCCAGCAGCTTACTGCGGAGCGGGGAGCTGTTTTTT. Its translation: CASSLLRSGELFF.

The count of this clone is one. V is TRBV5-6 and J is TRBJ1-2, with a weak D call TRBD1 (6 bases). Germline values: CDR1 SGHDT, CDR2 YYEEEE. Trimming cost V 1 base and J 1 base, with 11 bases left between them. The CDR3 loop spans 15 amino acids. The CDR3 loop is CASSLRQGLNYGYTF. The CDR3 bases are TGTGCCAGCAGCTTGAGGCAGGGGCTTAACTATGGCTACACCTTC. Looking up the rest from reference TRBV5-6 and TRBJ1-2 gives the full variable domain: DAGVTQSPTHLIKTRGQQVTLRCSPKSGHDTVSWYQQALGQGPQFIFQYYEEEERQRGNFPDRFSGHQFPNYSSELNVNALLLGDSALYLCASSLRQGLNYGYTFGSGTRLTVV.

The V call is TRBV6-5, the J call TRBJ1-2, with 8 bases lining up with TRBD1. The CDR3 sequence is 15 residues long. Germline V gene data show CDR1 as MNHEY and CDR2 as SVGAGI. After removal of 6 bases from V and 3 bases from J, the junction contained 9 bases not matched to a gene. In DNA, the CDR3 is TGTGCCAGCAGGACCGGGACAGGAGGCGACTATGGCTACACCTTC. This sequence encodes CASRTGTGGDYGYTF.

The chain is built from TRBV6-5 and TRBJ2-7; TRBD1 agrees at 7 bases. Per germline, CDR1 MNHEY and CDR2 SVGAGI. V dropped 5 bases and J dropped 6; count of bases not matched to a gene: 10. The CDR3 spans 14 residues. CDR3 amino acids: CASSPSGTVLEQYF. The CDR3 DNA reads TGTGCCAGCAGTCCTTCCGGGACAGTCCTCGAGCAGTACTTC.

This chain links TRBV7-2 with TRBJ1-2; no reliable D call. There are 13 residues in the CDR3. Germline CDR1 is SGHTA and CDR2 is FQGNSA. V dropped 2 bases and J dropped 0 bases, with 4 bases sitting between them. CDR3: CASSLTSNYGYTF. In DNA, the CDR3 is TGTGCCAGCAGCTTAACATCTAACTATGGCTACACCTTC. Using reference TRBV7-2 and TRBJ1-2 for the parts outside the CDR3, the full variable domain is GAGVSQSPSNKVTEKGKDVELRCDPISGHTALYWYRQSLGQGLEFLIYFQGNSAPDKSGLPSDRFSAERTGGSVSTLTIQRTQQEDSAVYLCASSLTSNYGYTFGSGTRLTVV.

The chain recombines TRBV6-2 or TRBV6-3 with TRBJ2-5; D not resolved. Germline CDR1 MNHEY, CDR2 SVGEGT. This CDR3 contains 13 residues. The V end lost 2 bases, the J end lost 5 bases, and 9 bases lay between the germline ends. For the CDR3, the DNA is TGTGCCAGCAGTTACGGCGAGGCGGAGACCCAGTACTTC. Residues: CASSYGEAETQYF.

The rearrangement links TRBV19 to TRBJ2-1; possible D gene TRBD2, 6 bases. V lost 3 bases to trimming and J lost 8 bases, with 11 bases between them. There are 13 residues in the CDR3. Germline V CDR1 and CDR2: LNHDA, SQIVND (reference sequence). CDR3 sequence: CASSMEGWDEQFF. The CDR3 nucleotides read TGTGCCAGTAGTATGGAGGGCTGGGATGAGCAGTTCTTC.

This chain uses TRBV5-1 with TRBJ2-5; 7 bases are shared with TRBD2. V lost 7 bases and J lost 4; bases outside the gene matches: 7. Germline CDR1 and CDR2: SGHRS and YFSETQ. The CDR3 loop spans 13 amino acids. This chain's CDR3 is CASRGEGLETQYF. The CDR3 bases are TGCGCCAGCCGCGGGGAGGGCCTAGAGACCCAGTACTTC.

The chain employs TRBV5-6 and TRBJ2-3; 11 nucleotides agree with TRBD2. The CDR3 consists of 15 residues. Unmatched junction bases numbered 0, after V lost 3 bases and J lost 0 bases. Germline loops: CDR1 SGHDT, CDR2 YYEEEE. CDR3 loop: CASSWTSGSTDTQYF. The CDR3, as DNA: TGTGCCAGCAGCTGGACTAGCGGGAGCACAGATACGCAGTATTTT.